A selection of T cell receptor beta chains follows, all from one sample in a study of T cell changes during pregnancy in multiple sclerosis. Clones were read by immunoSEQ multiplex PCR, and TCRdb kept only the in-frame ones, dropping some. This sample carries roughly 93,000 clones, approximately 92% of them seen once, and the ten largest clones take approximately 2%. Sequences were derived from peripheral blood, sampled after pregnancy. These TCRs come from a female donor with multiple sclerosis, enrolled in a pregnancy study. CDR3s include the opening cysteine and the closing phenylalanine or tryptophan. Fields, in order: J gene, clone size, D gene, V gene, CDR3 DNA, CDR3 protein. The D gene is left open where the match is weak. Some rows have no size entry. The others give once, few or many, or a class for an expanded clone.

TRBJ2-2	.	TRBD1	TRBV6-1	TGTGCCAGCAGTGGCCGGACAGGTCCTGAGACCGGGGAGCTGTTTTTT	CASSGRTGPETGELFF
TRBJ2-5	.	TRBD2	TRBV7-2	TGTGCCAGCAGCTTGCGGAGCGGGAGGGTCGGAGAGACCCAGTACTTC	CASSLRSGRVGETQYF
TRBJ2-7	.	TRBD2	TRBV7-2	TGTGCCAGCAGCGGAGGAATAGCGGGAGCACTTTACGAGCAGTACTTC	CASSGGIAGALYEQYF
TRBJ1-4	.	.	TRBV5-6	TGTGCCAGCAGCTCGGGACTGACAGCGGTGAAACTGTTTTTT	CASSSGLTAVKLFF
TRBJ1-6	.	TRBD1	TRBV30	TGTGCCTGGAGTGTAAACAGGGGGCCGCGTGATTCACCCCTCCACTTT	CAWSVNRGPRDSPLHF
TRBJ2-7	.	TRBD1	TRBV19	TGTGCCAGTAGTACGGCAAAAGTTGGTCCGGGACAGTCATACTCCTACGAGCAGTACTTC	CASSTAKVGPGQSYSYEQYF
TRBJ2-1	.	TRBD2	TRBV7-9	TGTGCCAGCAGCGCTCTAGCGGGGAGCTACTACAATGAGCAGTTCTTC	CASSALAGSYYNEQFF
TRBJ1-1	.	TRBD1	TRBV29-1	TGCAGCGTTGATAGTCTTGTGCAGGGGGACAGGGTACCTGAAGCTTTCTTT	CSVDSLVQGDRVPEAFF
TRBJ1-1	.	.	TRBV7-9	TGTGCCAGCAGCTTCGGCTCTCTAGGGGACACTGAAGCTTTCTTT	CASSFGSLGDTEAFF
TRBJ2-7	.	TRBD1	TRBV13	TGTGCCAGCAGCTTACTCCTGGACAGGAATGCCTACGAGCAGTACTTC	CASSLLLDRNAYEQYF
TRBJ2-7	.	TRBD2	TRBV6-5	TGTGCCAGCAGTACTAGCGGGATCCTCTACGAGCAGTACTTC	CASSTSGILYEQYF
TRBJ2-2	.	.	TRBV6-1	TGTGCCAGCAGTGTTGAGGGGACTAACACCGGGGAGCTGTTTTTT	CASSVEGTNTGELFF
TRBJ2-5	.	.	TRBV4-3	TGCGCCAGCAGCCAAGACGAACACAGGTACCAAGAGACCCAGTACTTC	CASSQDEHRYQETQYF
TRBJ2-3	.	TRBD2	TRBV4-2	TGTGCCAGCAGCCAATCTGGGGCGGCCGGGGGGAGTACGCAGTATTTT	CASSQSGAAGGSTQYF
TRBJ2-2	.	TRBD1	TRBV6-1	TGTGCCAGCAGGCGTGGGACAGGGGAGGGCGGGGAGCTGTTTTTT	CASRRGTGEGGELFF
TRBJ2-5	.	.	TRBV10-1	TGCGCCAGCATAGTTTTCCCGCGGCGGGAGACCCAGTACTTC	CASIVFPRRETQYF
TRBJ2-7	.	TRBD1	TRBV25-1	TGTGCCAGCAGTGAAGGCTGGGCAGGGGGCACTTACGAGCAGTACTTC	CASSEGWAGGTYEQYF
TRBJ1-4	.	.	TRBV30	TGTGCAGCGGCCGCGGGGGCAACTAATGAAAAACTGTTTTTT	CAAAAGATNEKLFF
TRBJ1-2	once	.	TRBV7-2	TGTGCCAGCAGCTTAGACACTAACTATGGCTACACCTTC	CASSLDTNYGYTF
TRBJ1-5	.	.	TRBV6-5	TGTGCCAGCACTACGGGAAACAATCAGCCCCAGCATTTT	CASTTGNNQPQHF
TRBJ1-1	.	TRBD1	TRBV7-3	TGTGCCAGCTCGCGGCAGGGGGATGGAGAAGCTTTCTTT	CASSRQGDGEAFF
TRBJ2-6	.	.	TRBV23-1	TGCGCCAGCAATCAAAGGGGGTTCCCTGGGGCCAACGTCCTGACTTTC	CASNQRGFPGANVLTF
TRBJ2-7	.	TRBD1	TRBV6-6	TGTGCCAGCAACCAACAGGGGGCTTACGAGCAGTACTTC	CASNQQGAYEQYF
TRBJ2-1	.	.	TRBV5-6	TGTGCCAGCAGCTTGTACGGCTTCGGGACTGTAGTCTATGAGCAGTTCTTC	CASSLYGFGTVVYEQFF
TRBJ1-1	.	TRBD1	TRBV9	TGTGCCAGCAGCGTAGGAGGCAACAGGGGATCGGACACTGAAGCTTTCTTT	CASSVGGNRGSDTEAFF
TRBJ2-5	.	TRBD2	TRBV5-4	TGTGCCAGCAGCTCCGTCGGACTAGCGGGCAACGAGACCCAGTACTTC	CASSSVGLAGNETQYF
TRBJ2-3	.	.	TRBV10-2	TGCGCCAGCAGTGTCGCAGGGAGCACAGATACGCAGTATTTT	CASSVAGSTDTQYF
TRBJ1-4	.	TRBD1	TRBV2	TGTGCCAGCAGGCCCGACAGGGGGGGAGGACGAAAACTGTTTTTT	CASRPDRGGGRKLFF
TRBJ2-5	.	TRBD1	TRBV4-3	TGCGCCAGCAGCCCCGAGGTCGGACAGGGTTCAGAGACCCAGTACTTC	CASSPEVGQGSETQYF
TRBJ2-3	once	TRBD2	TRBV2	TGTGCCAGCAGGCACAGGACTAGCGGGGGGCTAGATACGCAGTATTTT	CASRHRTSGGLDTQYF
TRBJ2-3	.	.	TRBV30	TGTGCCTGGAGTGGTGGAGTCACAGATACGCAGTATTTT	CAWSGGVTDTQYF
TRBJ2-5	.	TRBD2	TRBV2	TGTGCCAGCAGTGAAATCGAGGCTTCTAGCGGGACCCAGTACTTC	CASSEIEASSGTQYF
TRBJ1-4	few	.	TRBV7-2	TGTGCCAGCAGCTCCCGGACAGATGAAAAACTGTTTTTT	CASSSRTDEKLFF
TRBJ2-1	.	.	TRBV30	TGTGCCTGGAGCATCGACAGGGAGCAGTTCTTC	CAWSIDREQFF
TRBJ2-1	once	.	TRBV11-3	TGTGCCAGCAGCCTCCAGCGAGTCAATGAGCAGTTCTTC	CASSLQRVNEQFF
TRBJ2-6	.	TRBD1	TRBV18	TGTGCCAGCTCCAAACAGGGGGCCACTGGGGCCAACGTCCTGACTTTC	CASSKQGATGANVLTF
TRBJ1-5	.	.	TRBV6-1	TGTGCCAGCAGTGAAGGGACACACAATCAGCCCCAGCATTTT	CASSEGTHNQPQHF
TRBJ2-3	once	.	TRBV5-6	TGTGCCAGCAGCTTGCAGGGTAAGGGCACAGATACGCAGTATTTT	CASSLQGKGTDTQYF
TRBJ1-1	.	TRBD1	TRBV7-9	TGTGCCAGCAGCACTACCGACAGGGTGGTTGGTGAAGCTTTCTTT	CASSTTDRVVGEAFF
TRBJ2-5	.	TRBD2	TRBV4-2	TGTGCCAGCAGCCCCCAAGCGGCTAGCGGGGGGACCGGTGAGGGACCCCAGTACTTC	CASSPQAASGGTGEGPQYF
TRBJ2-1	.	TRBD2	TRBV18	TGTGCCAGCTCACCACGGAGGGGACTAGCGGGAGAGTCTGAGCAGTTCTTC	CASSPRRGLAGESEQFF
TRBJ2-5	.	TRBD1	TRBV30	TGTGCCTGGAGTATGGCAGGGGGAGAGACCCAGTACTTC	CAWSMAGGETQYF
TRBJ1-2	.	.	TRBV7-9	TGTGCCAGCAGCTTAATCGGACAGAGTGGCGCGTATGGCTACACCTTC	CASSLIGQSGAYGYTF
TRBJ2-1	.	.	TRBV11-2	TGTGCCAGCAAGACTAGTGAGCAGTTCTTC	CASKTSEQFF
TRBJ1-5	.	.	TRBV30	TGTGCCTGGACTCGTCGGGAGAGCAATCAGCCCCAGCATTTT	CAWTRRESNQPQHF
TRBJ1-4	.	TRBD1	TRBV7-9	TGTGCCAGCAGTTTACAGGGGGCGCGCGTTGAAAAACTGTTTTTT	CASSLQGARVEKLFF